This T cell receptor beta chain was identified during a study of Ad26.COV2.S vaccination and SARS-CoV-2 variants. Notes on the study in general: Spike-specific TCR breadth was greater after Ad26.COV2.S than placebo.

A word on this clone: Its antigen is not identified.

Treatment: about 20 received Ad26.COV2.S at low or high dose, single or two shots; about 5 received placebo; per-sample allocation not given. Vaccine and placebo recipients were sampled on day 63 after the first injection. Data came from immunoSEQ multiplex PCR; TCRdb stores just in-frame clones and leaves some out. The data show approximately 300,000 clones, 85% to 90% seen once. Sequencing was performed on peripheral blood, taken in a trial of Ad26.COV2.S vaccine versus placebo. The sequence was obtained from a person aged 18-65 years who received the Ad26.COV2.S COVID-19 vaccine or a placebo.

The DNA for the CDR3 is TGTGCCAGCAGGAAATCAGGGCAGCAAGATCTTAACTATGGCTACACCTTC. The encoded protein is CASRKSGQQDLNYGYTF. This chain connects TRBV9 to TRBJ1-2, with D possibly matching TRBD1 (5 bases). Germline loops: CDR1 SGDLS, CDR2 YYNGEE. The CDR3 spans 17 residues. V lost 5 bases and J 1 base, leaving 21 bases between the germline ends.